Each of the 21 T cell receptor beta chains below was sequenced from the same sample in a study of tumor-infiltrating lymphocytes in primary liver carcinoma. Total RNA amounting to roughly 450 ng was the source from which TCR beta cDNA was made with a constant-region primer. Slightly modified ARM-PCR served as the procedure for the TCR beta libraries. These libraries came from three rounds of nested multiplex PCR. A C-beta reverse primer and TRBV1-TRBV30 forward primers served in each of the first two PCR rounds, at ten to eleven cycles apiece. TCRdb analysed the multiplex PCR reads with MiXCR anew, one entry per CDR3 protein. This sample carries approximately 330,000 distinct CDR3 sequences, about two thirds of them seen once, and the ten largest clones take 5.5% to 8%. Both blood RNA, taken from unsorted whole blood, and germline DNA were extracted. Sequenced: peripheral blood. Receptors originate from a man in his forties with primary liver carcinoma and hepatitis B virus infection.

Comments on this clonotype: An end of the junction does not agree with germline; a read error may underlie this. The chain is built from TRBV6-6 and TRBJ2-6; D perhaps matches TRBD1 (5 bases). The CDR3 has 15 residues. In germline, CDR1 is MNHNY, CDR2 SVGAGI (reference sequence). CDR3 nucleotide sequence: TGTGCCGGCAGTTACTCCGGGTCTGGGGCCAATGTCCTGACTTTC. Its translation: CAGSYSGSGANVLTF.

Remarks on this clonotype: Because the CDR3 is missing its conserved closing phenylalanine or tryptophan, this is likely a read error. This chain connects TRBV6-1 to TRBJ1-1; D not resolved. The CDR3 extends over 11 amino acids. The germline V gene encodes CDR1 MNHNS and CDR2 SASEGT. V lost 9 bases and J 6 bases, leaving 11 bases between the germline ends. CDR3 bases: TGTGCCAGTAGCTCGGGGTCTGAAGCTTTCTTA. Translation gives CASSSGSEAFL.

Comment on this clonotype: The junction shows a germline mismatch at one end, possibly a read error. The chain couples TRBV11-1 to TRBJ2-3, with TRBD1 as a possible D gene (5 bases). CDR3 length equals 13 residues. Per germline, CDR1 SGHAT and CDR2 FQDESV (reference sequence). This CDR3 reads CASSQSPTGTQYF. The CDR3 nucleotides read TGTGCCAGCAGCCAATCCCCTACAGGTACGCAGTATTTT.

J is TRBJ2-3 and V is TRBV11-2, with TRBD1 matching over 7 bases. CDR1 is SGHAT and CDR2 is FQNNGV in the germline V gene. J gave up 3 bases and V 6 bases, and 12 bases lay outside the gene matches. CDR3 length equals 16 residues. CDR3 DNA: TGTGCCAGCAGGTTCCGGACAGGCGTCGGTACAGATACGCAGTATTTT. Translated, it gives CASRFRTGVGTDTQYF.

With respect to this clonotype: Just one base apart from a much larger clone, this may be a read error. The chain recombines TRBV12-3 or TRBV12-4 with TRBJ2-1; 12 bases agree with TRBD2. This CDR3 region has 17 residues. The DNA for the CDR3 is TGTGCCAGCAATACTTCCCCTACTAGCGGGAGGAATAATGAGCACTTCTTC. Residues: CASNTSPTSGRNNEHFF.

Concerning this clonotype itself: At one of its ends the junction is not consistent with the germline gene, which may arise from a read error. The rearrangement links TRBV10-3 to TRBJ2-7, with 7 bases that match TRBD1. The germline V gene has CDR1 ENHRY and CDR2 SYGVKD. This CDR3 region has 14 residues. CDR3 in DNA: TGTGCCATCACTGAGACAGGGTATGGGTACGAGCAGTACTTC. Translated: CAITETGYGYEQYF.

On this clonotype: A much larger clone is a single base away; this may be a read error. V and J are TRBV5-4 and TRBJ2-3, with D tentatively TRBD2 (6 bases). CDR3 length: 15 residues. CDR1 and CDR2 from the germline V gene are SGHNT and YYREEE (reference sequence). The V end lost 1 base, the J end lost 2 bases, and 11 bases lay between the germline ends. The CDR3 DNA follows: TGTGCCAGCAGCTTGTGGGGCGGGACCACAGATACGCAGTATTTT. It yields the protein CASSLWGGTTDTQYF.

Concerning this clonotype: At one end the junction does not follow the germline gene, possibly because of a read error. The rearrangement joins TRBV5-6 to TRBJ2-3; maybe TRBD1 (7 bases). The germline gives CDR1 SGHDT, CDR2 YYEEEE. The CDR3 has 17 amino acids. Here the CDR3 reads CASILVPGDRLTDTQYF. Here the CDR3 DNA reads TGTGCCAGCATCTTGGTCCCGGGGGACAGACTAACAGATACGCAGTATTTT.

The rearrangement joins TRBV4-2 to TRBJ2-1; either TRBD1 or TRBD2 may fit D (6 bases each). Trimming removed 7 bases from V and 8 bases from J, with 18 bases in between. Per the germline V gene, CDR1 is LGHNA and CDR2 is YNFKEQ. The CDR3 contains 14 residues. CDR3 DNA sequence: TGTGCCAGCATTCAGAGACTAGGGGGATATGAGCAGTTCTTC. Translating it yields CASIQRLGGYEQFF.

V gene TRBV29-1 combines with J gene TRBJ1-1; D may be TRBD1 (6 bases). CDR1 and CDR2 from the germline V gene are SQVTM and ANQGSEA. There are 12 residues in the CDR3. V was clipped by 4 bases and J by 6 bases, with 12 bases between them. CDR3 residues: CSVVLGAAEAFF. For the CDR3, the DNA is TGCAGCGTTGTTCTGGGGGCTGCTGAAGCTTTCTTT.

Remarks on this clonotype: One base away lies a much larger clone, so this may be a sequencing read error. The V call is TRBV12-3 or TRBV12-4, the J call TRBJ1-2, with D tentatively TRBD1 (6 bases). This CDR3 contains 14 residues. The V and J ends lost 10 bases and 8 bases respectively, with 23 bases between them. CDR3 amino acids: CANTEQGPVGGYTF. CDR3 coding DNA: TGTGCCAACACCGAACAGGGACCCGTCGGGGGCTACACCTTC.

In this sample, this clonotype turned up a few times. Since a much larger clone is just one base distant, this may be a read error. The chain joins TRBV29-1 to TRBJ1-2, with D tentatively TRBD1 (6 bases). Trimming pared 7 bases from V and 4 bases from J, leaving 16 bases between. The CDR3 is made up of 13 amino acids. Germline assignment: CDR1 SQVTM and CDR2 ANQGSEA. The CDR3: CSARIQGSYGYTF. The CDR3 coding sequence is TGCAGCGCGCGTATACAGGGCTCCTATGGCTACACCTTC.

This clonotype was detected only once. The chain carries TRBV10-3 and TRBJ1-6, with D unclear. Trimming left V 4 bases short and J 1 base short, with 11 bases between. This CDR3 comprises 16 residues. Germline V gene data show CDR1 as ENHRY and CDR2 as SYGVKD. In nucleotides, the CDR3 is TGTGCCATCAGTGTCAGAGTAGCATCCTATAATTCACCCCTCCACTTT. Its translation: CAISVRVASYNSPLHF.

The CDR3 here is CASSFEGKVTEAFF. The CDR3 DNA is TGTGCCAGCAGCTTCGAGGGTAAGGTCACTGAAGCTTTCTTT. The genes are TRBV5-6 and TRBJ1-1; D unresolved. The V and J ends lost 2 bases and 4 bases respectively, with 12 bases between them. This CDR3 comprises 14 residues. The germline gives CDR1 SGHDT, CDR2 YYEEEE.

Note on this clonotype: One end of the junction fails to match germline, which may point to a read error. This sequence joins TRBV6-5 and TRBJ2-5; D may be TRBD2 (5 bases). The V gene's germline CDR1 is MNHEY and CDR2 SVGAGI. The CDR3 sequence is 17 residues long. CDR3 coding DNA: TGTGCCAGCAGGCTCTCCGGGAACAAATATCGACAAGAGACCCAGCACTTC. This sequence encodes CASRLSGNKYRQETQHF.

To note about this clonotype: This sequence may be a read error, since a much larger clone differs from it by one base. J is TRBJ2-7 and V is TRBV29-1; a possible D gene is TRBD2 (5 bases). Deletions cut 6 bases from V and 6 bases from J, with 15 bases between. Germline assignment: CDR1 SQVTM and CDR2 ANQGSEA. The CDR3 runs to 12 residues. CDR3 DNA: TGCAGCGTCAGAGGGAACCCGGGCGAGCAGTACTTC. As protein: CSVRGNPGEQYF.

Points on this clonotype: An end of the junction differs from the germline gene, which may be a read error. The chain carries TRBV12-5 and TRBJ2-1; tentatively, D is TRBD2 (6 bases). This CDR3 comprises 14 residues. Germline CDR1 reads LGHNT; CDR2 reads FRNRAP. The CDR3 loop is CASGLTRGYNDQFF. The CDR3 coding sequence is TGTGCTAGTGGTCTGACTAGGGGCTACAATGACCAGTTCTTC.

About this clonotype itself: An end of the junction does not agree with germline; a read error may underlie this. This chain joins TRBV11-2 and TRBJ2-5, with D unresolved. This CDR3 contains 13 residues. Germline V gene sequence: CDR1 SGHAT, CDR2 FQNNGV. CDR3: CAIGFNSQETLYF. DNA for the CDR3: TGTGCCATCGGCTTCAACAGCCAAGAGACCCTGTACTTC.

This clonotype was recorded once. This sequence may be a read error, since a much larger clone differs from it by one base. The rearrangement uses TRBV6-2 or TRBV6-3 and TRBJ2-1, with D hard to call. The CDR3 totals 15 residues. From germline, CDR1 is MNHEY and CDR2 SVGEGT. Deletions cut 4 bases from V and 7 bases from J, with 17 bases between. The DNA of the CDR3 is TGTGCCAGCAGTTGGGGAAGCTGGAGTGGGAATGAGCAGTTCTTC. Its protein is CASSWGSWSGNEQFF.

The V gene is TRBV29-1, the J gene TRBJ1-2; D gene ambiguous. Germline CDR1 and CDR2: SQVTM and ANQGSEA. This CDR3 has 13 amino acids. V shed 2 bases and J shed 8 bases, with 15 bases lying between them. The CDR3 protein is CSVEYVRVLGYTF. The CDR3 DNA is TGCAGCGTTGAATATGTGCGGGTATTGGGCTACACCTTC.

This clonotype was detected only a few times. CDR3 sequence: CASSDGGIAQETQYF. The CDR3 nucleotides read TGTGCCAGCAGTGATGGAGGGATCGCACAAGAGACCCAGTACTTC. The chain has TRBV6-1 and TRBJ2-5, with D perhaps matching TRBD2 (6 bases). Per the germline V gene, CDR1 is MNHNS and CDR2 is SASEGT. V shed 3 bases and J shed 2 bases, with 13 bases lying between them. The CDR3 runs 15 residues.